Listed below are T cell receptor beta chains from one sample, sequenced in a study of blood T cell repertoires in COVID-19. Repertoires were generated with immunoSEQ multiplex PCR, while TCRdb's copy carries only in-frame clones and drops some. The sample lists around 200,000 clones; 80% were seen once. Input material: PBMCs or T cells enriched from blood (not recorded which). The source is a middle-aged woman with acute COVID-19. CDR3s include the opening cysteine and the closing phenylalanine or tryptophan. A D gene is named only where the DNA matches it firmly. Only some rows state a clone size, as once, few, many or a class for expanded clones.

>once|TRBD1|TRBV4-3|TRBJ1-4
TGCGCCAGCAGCCTCCTTCCGGGACAGGGAAATGAAAAACTGTTTTTT
CASSLLPGQGNEKLFF
>NA|TRBD1|TRBV6-5|TRBJ1-4
TGTGCCAGCAGAAGGGGGCAAGTATATGAAAAACTGTTTTTT
CASRRGQVYEKLFF
>NA|TRBD2|TRBV6-2/TRBV6-3|TRBJ2-5
TGTGCCAGCAGTCCCCTTACTAGCGGAAACTACCAAGAGACCCAGTACTTC
CASSPLTSGNYQETQYF
>few|NA|TRBV3-1/TRBV3-2|TRBJ2-2
TGTGCCAGCAGCCATATCAGGAACCTTCGGTGGAGGGACACCGGGGAGCTGTTTTTT
CASSHIRNLRWRDTGELFF
>NA|TRBD1|TRBV10-3|TRBJ1-6
TGTGCCATCAGTTCCACAGGGGGCTCCTATAATTCACCCCTCCACTTT
CAISSTGGSYNSPLHF
>NA|NA|TRBV14|TRBJ1-2
TGTGCCAGCAGCGACAACCCCAGGGGTACCCGCGGCTACACCTTC
CASSDNPRGTRGYTF
>NA|NA|TRBV3-1/TRBV3-2|TRBJ2-2
TGTGCCAGCAGCCAATATAGACAGCCGAACACCGGGGAGCTGTTTTTT
CASSQYRQPNTGELFF
>NA|TRBD2|TRBV11-2|TRBJ2-2
TGTGCCAGCAGCTTAGTCAGTGGACTAGCGGGTTCTACCGGGGAGCTGTTTTTT
CASSLVSGLAGSTGELFF
>NA|NA|TRBV11-2|TRBJ2-5
TGTGCCAGCAGCTCCATCCAAGAGACCCAGTACTTC
CASSSIQETQYF
>NA|TRBD2|TRBV7-2|TRBJ2-3
TGTGCCAGCAGCTTATCCGTAGCGGGAGGGCGCACAGATACGCAGTATTTT
CASSLSVAGGRTDTQYF
>NA|NA|TRBV5-5|TRBJ1-2
TGTGCCAGCAGCCGAGGACAACATCTTTCTAACTATGGCTACACCTTC
CASSRGQHLSNYGYTF
>NA|NA|TRBV5-1|TRBJ2-7
TGCGCCAGCAGCTTGGATACGGGCTACGAGCAGTACTTC
CASSLDTGYEQYF
>NA|TRBD1|TRBV19|TRBJ1-2
TGTGCCAGTAGTATACAGACAGGGTATGGCTACACCTTC
CASSIQTGYGYTF
>NA|TRBD1|TRBV27|TRBJ1-5
TGTGCCAGCAGTTCGAGTCCCGGGACAGGGAAGAGCAATCAGCCCCAGCATTTT
CASSSSPGTGKSNQPQHF
>NA|TRBD1|TRBV28|TRBJ1-2
TGTGCCAGCAGTCGGGACAGGGGGTCTGGCTACACCTTC
CASSRDRGSGYTF
>NA|NA|TRBV29-1|TRBJ1-2
TGCAGCGTTGAAGCTTACGGGGATGGCTACACCTTC
CSVEAYGDGYTF
>few|NA|TRBV12-3/TRBV12-4|TRBJ1-2
TGTGCCAGCAGCTCCGCGGTCTATGGCTACACCTTC
CASSSAVYGYTF
>NA|TRBD1|TRBV13|TRBJ2-3
TGTGCCAGCAGCAACAGGGGCCTTAGCACAGATACGCAGTATTTT
CASSNRGLSTDTQYF
>NA|NA|TRBV10-3|TRBJ1-1
TGTGCCATCAGTGAGTCGGCAGGGAACACTGAAGCTTTCTTT
CAISESAGNTEAFF
>NA|NA|TRBV28|TRBJ1-4
TGTGCCAGCAGTTTTCGACAGGTCTCTAGAAGTGAAAAACTGTTTTTT
CASSFRQVSRSEKLFF
>NA|NA|TRBV6-1|TRBJ2-5
TGTGCCAGCAGTGAAGCGCTTCGATGGGGGCGTTACCAAGAGACCCAGTACTTC
CASSEALRWGRYQETQYF